Below, 14 T cell receptor beta chains from the same sample are listed, as sequenced in a study of metastatic and nonmetastatic thyroid tumors. TCRdb re-clonotyped the PCR reads through MiXCR. The data hold fewer than 25,000 clones, with around 11% observed a single time. No treatment had been given to any patient before thyroid surgery. The specimen sequenced was blood. These receptors were collected from a female donor with papillary thyroid cancer or a benign thyroid nodule (not recorded which). Some clones in this sample may be carry-over from other donors' samples.

This clone was seen ten or more times. The chain combines TRBV5-6 with TRBJ2-2; D gene ambiguous. The length of the CDR3 is 14 residues. The V gene lost 1 base and the J gene lost 3 bases, with 7 bases spanning the gap. CDR1 and CDR2 from the germline V gene are SGHDT and YYEEEE. The CDR3 nucleotides read TGTGCCAGCAGCTTGCCCACGGACACCGGGGAGCTGTTTTTT. Its protein product is CASSLPTDTGELFF. The full variable domain, its missing parts supplied by reference TRBV5-6 and TRBJ2-2, is DAGVTQSPTHLIKTRGQQVTLRCSPKSGHDTVSWYQQALGQGPQFIFQYYEEEERQRGNFPDRFSGHQFPNYSSELNVNALLLGDSALYLCASSLPTDTGELFFGEGSRLTVL.

A word on this clone: A much bigger clone sits one base away, suggesting this may be a read error. V and J are TRBV11-3 and TRBJ2-3, with a possible D match to TRBD1 (5 bases). This CDR3 is 15 amino acids long. Germline loops: CDR1 SGHNT, CDR2 YENEEA. In nucleotides, the CDR3 is TGTGCCAGCAGCTTAGATGGCTTTAGCACAGGTACGCAGTATTTT. This gives the protein CASSLDGFSTGTQYF.

This clone was detected only a few times. The genes are TRBV6-2 or TRBV6-3 and TRBJ2-1, with 8 bases aligning to TRBD2. Germline V CDR1 and CDR2: MNHEY, SVGEGT. The CDR3 runs 18 residues. V shed 6 bases and J 5 bases; nucleotides not matched to a gene: 18. CDR3 sequence reads: CASSPGTIGRAAHNEQFF. CDR3 coding DNA: TGTGCCAGCAGCCCCGGGACTATCGGGAGGGCCGCCCACAATGAGCAGTTCTTC.

This clone is medium-sized by share. The rearrangement joins TRBV6-1 to TRBJ1-5; 11 bases map to TRBD1. Trimming cost V 7 bases and J 6 bases; bases outside gene matches: 8. The CDR3 is made up of 15 amino acids. Germline lookup yields CDR1 MNHNS and CDR2 SASEGT. The CDR3 coding sequence is TGTGCCAGCACCGAGGGACAGGGGGGCGCTCAGCCCCAGCATTTT. This gives the protein CASTEGQGGAQPQHF.

This clone was seen repeatedly, ten times or more. CDR3 sequence reads: CASSPGTADTGELFF. CDR3 DNA sequence: TGTGCCAGCAGTCCCGGGACAGCGGACACCGGGGAGCTGTTTTTT. The rearrangement joins TRBV6-2 or TRBV6-3 to TRBJ2-2; 7 bases match TRBD1. This CDR3 has 15 amino acids. After removal of 5 bases from V and 3 bases from J, the junction contained 6 bases not matched to a gene. The germline V gene has CDR1 MNHEY and CDR2 SVGEGT.

By share, this clone ranks as medium-sized. The rearrangement links TRBV15 to TRBJ2-6; 10 positions agree with TRBD1. The CDR3 is 16 residues long. The ends lost 8 bases at V and 1 base at J; junction bases unmatched: 5. Germline V gene data show CDR1 as LNHNV and CDR2 as YYDKDF (reference sequence). CDR3 coding DNA: TGTGCCACCTCGCCGGACAGGGGGTCTGGGGCCAACGTCCTGACTTTC. This codes for CATSPDRGSGANVLTF.

This clone qualifies as medium-sized (0.01 to 0.1%). The chain combines TRBV6-1 with TRBJ1-2, with D possibly being TRBD1 (5 bases). With 6 bases removed from V and 7 bases from J, the gap between germline ends came to 12 bases. The CDR3 runs 12 residues. Looked up from germline, CDR1 is MNHNS and CDR2 is SASEGT. The CDR3 protein is CASSKTEAGYTF. Here the CDR3 DNA reads TGTGCCAGCAGCAAGACAGAGGCTGGCTACACCTTC.

In its sample, this clone was seen many times. The V call is TRBV7-6, the J call TRBJ2-1; 9 bases are a match to TRBD1. The CDR3 length is 17 residues. Trimming took 2 bases from V and 8 from J; bases not matched to a gene: 13. Germline V gene lookup returns CDR1 SGHVS and CDR2 FNYEAQ. CDR3 protein: CASSLRGQGSSIDEQFF. The CDR3 DNA is TGTGCCAGCAGCTTACGGGGACAGGGATCATCAATCGATGAGCAGTTCTTC. Together with reference TRBV7-6 and TRBJ2-1, the CDR3 gives the full variable domain: GAGVSQSPRYKVTKRGQDVALRCDPISGHVSLYWYRQALGQGPEFLTYFNYEAQQDKSGLPNDRFSAERPEGSISTLTIQRTEQRDSAMYRCASSLRGQGSSIDEQFFGPGTRLTVL.

This clone has a count of ten or more. Additional DNA sequences in this sample encode the identical CDR3. V gene TRBV29-1 combines with J gene TRBJ2-3; D is possibly TRBD2 (7 bases). This CDR3 region has 13 residues. From germline, CDR1 is SQVTM and CDR2 ANQGSEA. With 7 bases removed from V and 5 bases from J, the gap between germline ends came to 16 bases. The CDR3 region is CSGGRGTGDTQYF. The DNA of the CDR3 is TGCAGCGGGGGGCGGGGGACCGGAGATACGCAGTATTTT.

This clone turned up a few times. The chain combines TRBV11-1 with TRBJ2-3, with TRBD1 matching over 7 bases. CDR3 size: 15 residues. The V gene's germline CDR1 is SGHAT and CDR2 FQDESV (reference sequence). Trimming at V came to 5 bases and at J to 1 base, leaving 6 bases not matched to a gene. Here the CDR3 DNA reads TGTGCCAGCAGCGGCAGGGGGTTTCGCACAGATACGCAGTATTTT. Translation: CASSGRGFRTDTQYF.

This clone was counted between two and nine times. Being one base from a much bigger clone, this may be a read error. This same CDR3 is encoded by further DNA sequences in the sample. The chain combines TRBV30 with TRBJ2-7; D may correspond to TRBD1 or TRBD2 (5 bases each). Germline assignment: CDR1 GTSNPN and CDR2 SVGIG (reference sequence). The CDR3 sequence is 14 residues long. The CDR3, as DNA: TGTGCCTGGAGTGTACAAAGGGACCCCTACGAACAGTACTTC. This encodes CAWSVQRDPYEQYF.

This clone was observed many times. V and J are TRBV29-1 and TRBJ2-3, with 9 nucleotides matching TRBD1. Germline V gene lookup returns CDR1 SQVTM and CDR2 ANQGSEA. The CDR3 has 14 residues. Trimming removed 4 bases from V and 4 bases from J; junction bases left unmatched: 6. The chain's CDR3 is CSVGTGVTPDTQYF. The CDR3 nucleotides read TGCAGCGTTGGGACAGGGGTTACCCCAGATACGCAGTATTTT.

In the case of this clone: This CDR3 is missing its conserved last phenylalanine or tryptophan, likely due to a read error. This chain joins TRBV7-3 and TRBJ2-2, with 9 nucleotides matching TRBD1. V lost 4 bases and J lost 1; bases outside the gene matches: 1. The CDR3 consists of 15 residues. Per germline, CDR1 SGHTA and CDR2 FQGTGA. In DNA form, the CDR3 reads TGTGCCAGCAGCTCGGACAGGGGGAACACCGGGGAGCTGTTTCTT. This codes for CASSSDRGNTGELFL.

The table lists this clone with a few counts. This likely comes from a read error, as the CDR3 has no conserved phenylalanine or tryptophan at its end. The gene calls are TRBV15 and TRBJ2-5; D is undetermined. Germline values: CDR1 LNHNV, CDR2 YYDKDF (reference sequence). This CDR3 region has 13 residues. V shed 0 bases and J shed 8 bases, with 10 bases lying between them. The CDR3 coding sequence is TGTGCCACCAGCAGAGATCGTGCCTCTACCCAGTACCTC. It specifies CATSRDRASTQYL.